Listed below are T cell receptor beta chains from one sample, sequenced in a study of blood T cell repertoires in COVID-19. This table comes from immunoSEQ multiplex PCR, and its TCRdb copy is limited to in-frame clones, with some not included. Of a few hundred thousand clones listed, around four fifths are singletons. Sequenced input: peripheral blood. The receptors were sampled from a woman in her forties or fifties with acute or convalescent COVID-19. Each CDR3 is given with its conserved first and last residue. Each record gives: J gene, D gene, clone size, V gene, CDR3 protein, CDR3 DNA. D genes are given only for firm matches. Clone size, where shown, is once, few, many, or a class for clones that have expanded.

TRBJ1-4,.,.,TRBV5-1,CASSLGQNNEKLFF,TGCGCCAGCAGCTTGGGACAGAATAATGAAAAACTGTTTTTT
TRBJ2-7,.,.,TRBV11-3,CASSLWGPGAGNDEQYF,TGTGCCAGCAGCTTATGGGGCCCGGGAGCAGGGAACGACGAGCAGTACTTC
TRBJ1-6,.,.,TRBV7-9,CASSPRSRTYNSPLHF,TGTGCCAGCAGCCCCCGGAGCCGGACATATAATTCACCCCTCCACTTT
TRBJ1-4,.,few,TRBV27,CASSSDTNEDEKLFF,TGTGCCAGCAGTTCGGACACTAATGAGGATGAAAAACTGTTTTTT
TRBJ1-2,.,.,TRBV29-1,CSVEGPLLIDGYTF,TGCAGCGTTGAAGGGCCGCTCTTAATCGATGGCTACACCTTC
TRBJ2-3,TRBD2,.,TRBV12-5,CASGWGLAGLDTQYF,TGTGCTAGTGGTTGGGGACTAGCGGGATTGGATACGCAGTATTTT
TRBJ1-2,.,.,TRBV2,CASSDTNYGYTF,TGTGCCAGCAGTGACACTAACTATGGCTACACCTTC
TRBJ2-7,TRBD2,.,TRBV28,CASSSRSGTLSYEQYF,TGTGCCAGCAGTTCGAGAAGCGGGACCCTCTCCTACGAGCAGTACTTC
TRBJ2-3,TRBD2,.,TRBV7-7,CASSRLLAGESSTDTQYF,TGTGCCAGCAGCCGTCTTCTAGCGGGGGAGTCTAGCACAGATACGCAGTATTTT
TRBJ2-6,.,.,TRBV5-5,CASSLGTSGANVLTF,TGTGCCAGCAGCTTGGGCACGAGTGGGGCCAACGTCCTGACTTTC
TRBJ1-1,.,once,TRBV12-3/TRBV12-4,CASSRTDDTEAFF,TGTGCCAGCAGTAGGACAGACGACACTGAAGCTTTCTTT
TRBJ2-7,.,.,TRBV30,CAWSVPGAGEQYF,TGTGCCTGGAGTGTACCAGGGGCTGGCGAGCAGTACTTC
TRBJ1-3,.,.,TRBV11-2,CATRLPGGNTIYF,TGTGCCACCCGACTCCCCGGTGGAAACACCATATATTTT
TRBJ2-2,.,.,TRBV24-1,CATSGREVKTGELFF,TGTGCCACCAGTGGAAGGGAGGTTAAAACCGGGGAGCTGTTTTTT
TRBJ2-7,.,once,TRBV9,CASSVGTAGEQYF,TGTGCCAGCAGCGTAGGAACAGCCGGCGAGCAGTACTTC
TRBJ1-5,.,.,TRBV7-2,CASSLYGNSNQPQHF,TGTGCCAGCAGCTTATACGGGAATAGCAATCAGCCCCAGCATTTT
TRBJ2-1,.,once,TRBV9,CASREYNEQFF,TGTGCCAGCAGAGAGTACAATGAGCAGTTCTTC
TRBJ2-3,.,.,TRBV4-1,CASSQPNREDTQYF,TGCGCCAGCAGCCAGCCCAATAGGGAGGATACGCAGTATTTT
TRBJ1-3,.,few,TRBV19,CASSSVDSGNTIYF,TGTGCCAGTAGTTCTGTAGACTCTGGAAACACCATATATTTT
TRBJ1-4,.,.,TRBV12-3/TRBV12-4,CASSRDINEKLFF,TGTGCCAGCAGCAGGGACATAAATGAAAAACTGTTTTTT
TRBJ2-5,TRBD1,.,TRBV12-3/TRBV12-4,CASSLLRGETQYF,TGTGCCAGCAGTTTGCTCAGGGGGGAGACCCAGTACTTC
TRBJ2-7,TRBD2,.,TRBV30,CAWSKAGGPIQYF,TGTGCCTGGAGTAAAGCGGGAGGGCCAATTCAATACTTC
TRBJ1-2,TRBD1,.,TRBV29-1,CSSRGTGDYGYTF,TGCAGCTCTAGGGGGACAGGGGACTATGGCTACACCTTC
TRBJ1-3,.,.,TRBV20-1,CSASQGGSGNTIYF,TGCAGTGCTAGTCAAGGCGGCTCTGGAAACACCATATATTTT
TRBJ2-7,.,.,TRBV7-3,CASSFRGYGEQYF,TGTGCCAGCAGCTTTAGGGGTTACGGCGAGCAGTACTTC
TRBJ2-1,TRBD2,.,TRBV7-9,CASSEGLAGEYNEQFF,TGTGCCAGCAGCGAGGGACTAGCGGGAGAATACAATGAGCAGTTCTTC
TRBJ1-1,.,.,TRBV5-6,CASSFNTGRNTEAFF,TGTGCCAGCAGCTTCAATACAGGGAGAAACACTGAAGCTTTCTTT
TRBJ1-3,TRBD1,.,TRBV3-1/TRBV3-2,CASSTGGSGNTIYF,TGTGCCAGTTCGACAGGGGGCTCTGGAAACACCATATATTTT
TRBJ2-1,TRBD2,.,TRBV27,CASSYSGSANEQFF,TGTGCCAGCAGTTATAGCGGGAGCGCCAATGAGCAGTTCTTC
TRBJ1-2,TRBD1,.,TRBV7-9,CASSLIGTGVIYGYTF,TGTGCCAGCAGCCTTATTGGGACAGGGGTAATCTATGGCTACACCTTC
TRBJ1-2,.,.,TRBV29-1,CSVDIGNRDFNYGYTF,TGCAGCGTTGATATAGGTAACAGAGATTTTAACTATGGCTACACCTTC
TRBJ1-2,.,.,TRBV5-4,CASSREVGAKDGYTF,TGTGCCAGCAGCCGCGAAGTGGGGGCGAAAGATGGCTACACCTTC
TRBJ1-1,TRBD1,once,TRBV24-1,CATSVPYRGDENTEAFF,TGTGCCACCAGTGTACCTTACAGGGGGGACGAGAACACTGAAGCTTTCTTT
TRBJ2-3,TRBD2,.,TRBV19,CASSIVHLAGGTDTQYF,TGTGCCAGTAGTATAGTGCATCTAGCGGGAGGCACAGATACGCAGTATTTT
TRBJ2-5,.,.,TRBV3-1/TRBV3-2,CASSQDRGTYPYF,TGTGCCAGCAGCCAAGACCGGGGTACCTACCCGTACTTC
TRBJ1-5,.,.,TRBV6-4,CASSEPGPFPPQPQHF,TGTGCCAGCAGTGAGCCAGGGCCGTTCCCACCTCAGCCCCAGCATTTT
TRBJ2-1,TRBD2,.,TRBV7-2,CASSLTPVLAAAYNEQFF,TGTGCCAGCAGCTTAACCCCGGTTCTAGCGGCAGCCTACAATGAGCAGTTCTTC
TRBJ1-2,TRBD1,.,TRBV7-9,CASSQGASGYTF,TGTGCCAGCAGCCAGGGGGCAAGTGGCTACACCTTC
TRBJ1-1,.,.,TRBV30,CAWSGGRANTEAFF,TGTGCCTGGAGTGGCGGTCGAGCGAACACTGAAGCTTTCTTT
TRBJ2-4,.,.,TRBV29-1,CSVGLGGQNIQYF,TGCAGCGTGGGACTCGGAGGGCAAAACATTCAGTACTTC
TRBJ2-1,.,.,TRBV6-1,CASSDSQGSYNEQFF,TGTGCCAGCAGTGATTCCCAGGGTTCCTACAATGAGCAGTTCTTC
TRBJ2-2,TRBD1,.,TRBV2,CASSVTGAANTGELFF,TGTGCCAGCAGTGTTACAGGGGCCGCGAACACCGGGGAGCTGTTTTTT
TRBJ1-2,.,.,TRBV28,CASSSRGGSNYGYTF,TGTGCCAGCAGTTCTCGGGGGGGGTCTAACTATGGCTACACCTTC
TRBJ2-5,.,.,TRBV18,CASSPEYQETQYF,TGTGCCAGCTCACCGGAGTACCAAGAGACCCAGTACTTC
TRBJ2-4,.,few,TRBV7-2,CASSFAGGHRNIQYF,TGTGCCAGCAGCTTCGCCGGGGGGCATAGAAACATTCAGTACTTC
TRBJ2-1,TRBD2,.,TRBV11-2,CASRKAGAREQFF,TGTGCCAGCAGAAAGGCGGGAGCGAGAGAGCAGTTCTTC
TRBJ2-5,.,.,TRBV6-1,CASSVTAVLHQETQYF,TGTGCCAGCAGTGTTACTGCCGTCCTCCATCAAGAGACCCAGTACTTC
TRBJ1-1,.,.,TRBV12-5,CASGWQGRTEAFF,TGTGCTAGTGGTTGGCAGGGTCGGACTGAAGCTTTCTTT
TRBJ1-1,TRBD1,.,TRBV18,CASSGQGGTEAFF,TGTGCCAGCTCAGGACAGGGGGGCACTGAAGCTTTCTTT
TRBJ1-1,.,few,TRBV18,CASSPIGASDTEAFF,TGTGCCAGCTCACCTATCGGAGCCTCGGACACTGAAGCTTTCTTT
TRBJ2-1,TRBD2,.,TRBV9,CASSVVAGVGNEQFF,TGTGCCAGCAGCGTAGTGGCGGGAGTTGGAAATGAGCAGTTCTTC
TRBJ1-1,.,.,TRBV19,CASSIQGKAFF,TGTGCCAGTAGTATTCAGGGGAAGGCTTTCTTT